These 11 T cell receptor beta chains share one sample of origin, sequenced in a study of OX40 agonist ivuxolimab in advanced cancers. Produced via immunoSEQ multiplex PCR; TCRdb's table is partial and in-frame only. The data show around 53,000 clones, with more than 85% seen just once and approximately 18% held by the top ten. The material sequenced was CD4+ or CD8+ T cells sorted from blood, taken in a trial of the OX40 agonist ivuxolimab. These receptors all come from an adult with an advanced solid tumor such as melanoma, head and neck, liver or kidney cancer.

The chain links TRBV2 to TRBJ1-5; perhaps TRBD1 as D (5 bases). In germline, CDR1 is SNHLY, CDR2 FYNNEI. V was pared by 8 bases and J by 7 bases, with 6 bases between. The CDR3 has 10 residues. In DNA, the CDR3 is TGTGCCAGCGGGGGGCAGCCCCAGCATTTT. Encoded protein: CASGGQPQHF.

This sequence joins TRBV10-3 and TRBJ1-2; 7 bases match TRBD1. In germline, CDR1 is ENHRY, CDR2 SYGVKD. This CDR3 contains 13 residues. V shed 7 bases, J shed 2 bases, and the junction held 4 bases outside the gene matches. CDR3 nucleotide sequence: TGTGCCATCACACAGGGGCTAAACTATGGCTACACCTTC. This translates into CAITQGLNYGYTF.

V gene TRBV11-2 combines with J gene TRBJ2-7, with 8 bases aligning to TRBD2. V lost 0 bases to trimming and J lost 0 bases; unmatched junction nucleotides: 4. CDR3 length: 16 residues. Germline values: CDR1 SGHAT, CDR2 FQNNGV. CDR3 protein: CASSLDSGTSSYEQYF. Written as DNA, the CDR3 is TGTGCCAGCAGCTTAGATTCCGGGACTAGCTCCTACGAGCAGTACTTC.

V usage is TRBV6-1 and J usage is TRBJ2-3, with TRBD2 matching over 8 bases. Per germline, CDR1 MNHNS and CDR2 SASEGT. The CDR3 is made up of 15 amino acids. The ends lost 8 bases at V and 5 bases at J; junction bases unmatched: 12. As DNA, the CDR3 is TGTGCCAGCCGGCTGGTAGCGGGATCCGTAGATACGCAGTATTTT. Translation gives CASRLVAGSVDTQYF.

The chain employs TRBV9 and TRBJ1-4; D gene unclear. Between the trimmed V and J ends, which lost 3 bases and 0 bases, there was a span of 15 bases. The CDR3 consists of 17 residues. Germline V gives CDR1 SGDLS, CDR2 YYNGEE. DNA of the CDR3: TGTGCCAGCAGCGGGTCGGAGGTGTTCCCAACTAATGAAAAACTGTTTTTT. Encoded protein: CASSGSEVFPTNEKLFF.

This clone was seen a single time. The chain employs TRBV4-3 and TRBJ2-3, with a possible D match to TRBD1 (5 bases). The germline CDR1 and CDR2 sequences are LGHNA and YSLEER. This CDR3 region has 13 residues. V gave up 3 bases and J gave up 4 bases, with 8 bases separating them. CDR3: CASSQAGSDTQYF. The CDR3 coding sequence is TGCGCCAGCAGCCAGGCAGGGTCAGATACGCAGTATTTT.

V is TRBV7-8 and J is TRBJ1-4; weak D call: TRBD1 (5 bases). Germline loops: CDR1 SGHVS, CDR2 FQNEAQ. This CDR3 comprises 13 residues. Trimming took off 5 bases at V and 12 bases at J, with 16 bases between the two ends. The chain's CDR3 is CASSPLGAAELFF. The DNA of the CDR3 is TGTGCCAGCAGCCCCCTAGGGGCAGCTGAACTGTTTTTT.

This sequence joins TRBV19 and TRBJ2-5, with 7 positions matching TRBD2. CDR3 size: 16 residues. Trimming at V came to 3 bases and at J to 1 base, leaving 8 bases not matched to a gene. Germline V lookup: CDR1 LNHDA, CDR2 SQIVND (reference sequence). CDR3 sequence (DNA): TGTGCCAGTAGTATGGAGGCTAGCGGAATCCAAGAGACCCAGTACTTC. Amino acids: CASSMEASGIQETQYF.

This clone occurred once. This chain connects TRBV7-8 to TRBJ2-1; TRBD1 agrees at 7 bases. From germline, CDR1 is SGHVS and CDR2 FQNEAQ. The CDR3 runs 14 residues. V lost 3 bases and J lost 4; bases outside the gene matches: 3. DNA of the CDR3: TGTGCCAGCAGCTTTGGGACAGATTACAATGAGCAGTTCTTC. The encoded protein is CASSFGTDYNEQFF.

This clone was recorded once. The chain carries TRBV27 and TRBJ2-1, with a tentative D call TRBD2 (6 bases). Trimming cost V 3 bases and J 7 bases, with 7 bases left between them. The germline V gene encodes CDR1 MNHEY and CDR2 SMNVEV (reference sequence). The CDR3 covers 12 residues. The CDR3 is CASSFGGNEQFF. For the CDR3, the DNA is TGTGCCAGCAGTTTCGGAGGGAATGAGCAGTTCTTC.

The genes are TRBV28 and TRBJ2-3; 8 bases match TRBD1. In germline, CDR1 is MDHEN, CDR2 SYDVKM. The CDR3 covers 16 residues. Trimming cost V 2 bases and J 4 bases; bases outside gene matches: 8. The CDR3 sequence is CASSLIQGAGADTQYF. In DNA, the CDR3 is TGTGCCAGCAGTTTAATTCAGGGGGCTGGGGCAGATACGCAGTATTTT.